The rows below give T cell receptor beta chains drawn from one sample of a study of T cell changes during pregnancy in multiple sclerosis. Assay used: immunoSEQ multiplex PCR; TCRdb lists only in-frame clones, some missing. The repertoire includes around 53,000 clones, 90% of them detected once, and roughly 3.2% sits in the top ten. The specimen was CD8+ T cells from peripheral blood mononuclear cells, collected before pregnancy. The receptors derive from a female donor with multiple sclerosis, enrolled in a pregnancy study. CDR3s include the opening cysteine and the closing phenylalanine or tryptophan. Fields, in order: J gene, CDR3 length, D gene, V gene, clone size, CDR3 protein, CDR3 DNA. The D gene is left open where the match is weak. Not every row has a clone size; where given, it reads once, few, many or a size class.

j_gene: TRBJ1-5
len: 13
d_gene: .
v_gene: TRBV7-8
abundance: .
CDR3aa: CASTTTGDQPQHF
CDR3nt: TGTGCCAGCACCACGACAGGAGATCAGCCCCAGCATTTT

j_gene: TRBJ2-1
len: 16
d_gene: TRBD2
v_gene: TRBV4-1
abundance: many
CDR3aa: CASTQGAGGLYNEQFF
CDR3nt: TGCGCCAGCACCCAAGGGGCGGGGGGGCTCTACAATGAGCAGTTCTTC

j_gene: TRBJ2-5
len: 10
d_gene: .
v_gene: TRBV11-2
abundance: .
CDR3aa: CASGGETQYF
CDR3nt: TGTGCCAGCGGGGGGGAGACCCAGTACTTC

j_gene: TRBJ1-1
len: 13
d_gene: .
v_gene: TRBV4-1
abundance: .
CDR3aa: CASSQGANTEAFF
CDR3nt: TGCGCCAGCAGCCAAGGGGCGAACACTGAAGCTTTCTTT

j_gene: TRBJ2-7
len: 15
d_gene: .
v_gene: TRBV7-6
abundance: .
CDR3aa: CASSLGRGPSYEQYF
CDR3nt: TGTGCCAGCAGCTTGGGGCGGGGGCCGTCCTACGAGCAGTACTTC

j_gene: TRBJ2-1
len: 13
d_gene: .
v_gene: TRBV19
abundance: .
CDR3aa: CASSIFRYNEQFF
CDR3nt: TGTGCCAGTAGTATCTTCAGGTACAATGAGCAGTTCTTC

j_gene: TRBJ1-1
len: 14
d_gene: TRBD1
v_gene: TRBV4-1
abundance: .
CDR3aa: CASSHYRGDTEAFF
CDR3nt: TGCGCCAGCAGCCACTACAGGGGAGACACTGAAGCTTTCTTT

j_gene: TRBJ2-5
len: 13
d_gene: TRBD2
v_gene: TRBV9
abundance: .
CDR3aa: CASSVGLAGDQYF
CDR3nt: TGTGCCAGCAGCGTAGGACTAGCGGGGGACCAGTACTTC

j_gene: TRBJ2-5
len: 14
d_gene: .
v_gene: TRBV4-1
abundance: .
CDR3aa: CASSQVRGRGTQYF
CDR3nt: TGCGCCAGCAGCCAAGTGCGGGGGCGAGGGACCCAGTACTTC

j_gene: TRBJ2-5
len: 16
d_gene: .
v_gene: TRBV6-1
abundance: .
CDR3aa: CASSEMWLGLGETQYF
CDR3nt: TGTGCCAGCAGTGAAATGTGGCTAGGACTGGGGGAGACCCAGTACTTC

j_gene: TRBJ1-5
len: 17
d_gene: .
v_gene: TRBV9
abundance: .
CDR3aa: CASSPYLAREATQPQHF
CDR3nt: TGTGCCAGCAGCCCCTATCTGGCCAGGGAGGCCACACAGCCCCAGCATTTT